Sequencing of this T cell receptor (beta chain) was carried out in a study of beta chain features in type 1 diabetes. Notes on the study in general: Shorter templates may be favored by PCR, equally so in patients and controls. When Type 1 diabetes patients were examined, their TCRB CDR3s proved moderately but significantly shorter in all four CD4+ subsets.

CDR3 length equals 12 residues. Germline lookup yields CDR1 SQVTM and CDR2 ANQGSEA. Turning to this clone: Antigen: not known.

All of the isolated RNA was reverse transcribed, so expressed TCRB transcripts were sequenced. Naive, central memory and regulatory T cell samples averaged around 3.9 million immunoSEQ reads each. Clones were sequenced by immunoSEQ multiplex PCR, and TCRdb holds only the in-frame ones, with some missing. The table has 350,000 to 400,000 clones, 10% to 15% seen once. The genes are TRBV29-1 and TRBJ2-5; D not certain. The J call is in doubt because the DNA end fits TRBJ2-7 better. The receptor was derived from a woman aged 18-29 years with type 1 diabetes. The sequenced sample consisted of naive CD4+ T cells from blood. The CDR3 DNA reads as TGCAGCGTTGTTGGTTTAACCTACGAGCAGTACTTC. Residues: CSVVGLTYEQYF.